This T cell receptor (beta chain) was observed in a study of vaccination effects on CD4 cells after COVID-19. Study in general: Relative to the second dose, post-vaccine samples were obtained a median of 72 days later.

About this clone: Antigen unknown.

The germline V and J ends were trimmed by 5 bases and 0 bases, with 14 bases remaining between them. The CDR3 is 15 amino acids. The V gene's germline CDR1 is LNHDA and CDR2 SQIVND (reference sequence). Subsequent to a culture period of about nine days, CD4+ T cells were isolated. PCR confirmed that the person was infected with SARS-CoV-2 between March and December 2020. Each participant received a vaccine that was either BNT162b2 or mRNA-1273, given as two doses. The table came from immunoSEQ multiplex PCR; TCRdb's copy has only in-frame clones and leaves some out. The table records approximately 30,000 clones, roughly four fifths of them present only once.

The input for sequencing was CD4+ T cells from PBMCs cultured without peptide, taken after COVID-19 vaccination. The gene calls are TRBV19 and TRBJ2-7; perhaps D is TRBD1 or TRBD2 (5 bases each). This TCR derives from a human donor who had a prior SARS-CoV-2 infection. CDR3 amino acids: CASSPRGLFSYEQYF. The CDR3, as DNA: TGTGCCAGTAGTCCCCGGGGCCTATTCTCCTACGAGCAGTACTTC.